There are a few counts of the clone carrying this TCR beta chain. Its target is unknown. This record comes from a study of T cell repertoires in cytomegalovirus infection. For the study at large: Public TCR beta signatures provided an indication of both CMV infection and a matching HLA type.

V gave up 5 bases and J gave up 5 bases, with 15 bases separating them. This CDR3 has 14 residues. One entry per CDR3 protein results from TCRdb running MiXCR on the reads. The sample contains roughly 700,000 distinct CDR3 sequences, around 35% of which appear only once. Sample: cultured PBMCs, taken from culture after CMV antigen stimulation. The chain couples TRBV12-3 or TRBV12-4 to TRBJ2-5, with TRBD1 as a possible D gene (6 bases). The origin of this receptor is a human donor in good health (CMV status not recorded). Some clones in this sample may be carry-over from other donors' samples. DNA of the CDR3: TGTGCCAGCAGTGCTCAGGGGTATGGGGAGACCCAGTACTTC. Translating gives CASSAQGYGETQYF.